This T cell receptor beta chain was recorded in a study of blood T cell repertoires in COVID-19. About the research overall: The United States, Italy and Spain provided the acute and convalescent COVID-19 samples. Sources were T cells, B-cell-depleted T cells, or PBMCs; the material itself was cDNA or gDNA.

Between the trimmed V and J ends, which lost 9 bases and 4 bases, there was a span of 13 bases. CDR3 length: 13 residues. Germline-derived CDR1 and CDR2 are LNHDA and SQIVND (reference sequence). As originally analysed: Nucleated cell number was recorded as an estimate derived from reference gene primer amplification. This table comes from immunoSEQ multiplex PCR, and its TCRdb copy is limited to in-frame clones, with some not included. V and J calls and clone size come straight from that table; D and trimming were deduced from the DNA. This sample yields some 190,000 clones, of which more than 75% are seen a single time; approximately 4.5% belongs to the top ten.

J is TRBJ1-5 and V is TRBV19; tentative D call: TRBD1 (6 bases). The sequencing sample was made of peripheral blood. The receptor was derived from a human donor in a cohort sampled during active COVID-19. The CDR3 DNA reads as TGTGCCAGCCGTGCTCAGGGGAATCAGCCCCAGCATTTT. Translated, it gives CASRAQGNQPQHF.